What follows are 26 T cell receptor beta chains derived from one specimen sequenced in a study of PD-1 blockade in classical Hodgkin lymphoma. Profiling relied on immunoSEQ multiplex PCR, and the TCRdb table lists in-frame clones only, not all of them. The data hold about 15,000 clones, with 84% observed a single time. Time point here: newly diagnosed, previously untreated cHL patient sample. Sequencing was performed on peripheral blood mononuclear cells (PBMCs). Receptors were obtained from a human donor with classical Hodgkin lymphoma.

This chain joins TRBV9 and TRBJ1-2; D not resolved. V gave up 2 bases and J gave up 4 bases, with 12 bases separating them. CDR3 size: 14 residues. The germline CDR1 and CDR2 sequences are SGDLS and YYNGEE. CDR3 DNA: TGTGCCAGCAGCGTTAGGGCTGGCTCCTATGGCTACACCTTC. Residues: CASSVRAGSYGYTF.

The chain recombines TRBV5-1 with TRBJ2-2; the D is unclear. The germline gives CDR1 SGHRS, CDR2 YFSETQ. Deletions cut 2 bases from V and 4 bases from J, with 6 bases between. The CDR3 loop spans 13 amino acids. The CDR3 loop reads CASSLDITGELFF. The CDR3 region has the DNA TGCGCCAGCAGCTTAGACATCACCGGGGAGCTGTTTTTT.

The chain recombines TRBV6-4 with TRBJ2-1; 7 bases are shared with TRBD2. The CDR3 loop spans 17 amino acids. CDR1 is MRHNA, CDR2 SNTAGT, per germline. The V gene end was trimmed by 5 bases and the J gene end by 2 bases; junction bases not matched to a gene: 12. CDR3 in amino acids: CASSLEFAGVTYNEQFF. DNA of the CDR3: TGTGCCAGCAGTTTGGAGTTTGCGGGAGTGACCTACAATGAGCAGTTCTTC.

J is TRBJ2-7 and V is TRBV13; 9 bases line up with TRBD2. The V segment lost 3 bases and the J segment 7 bases; nucleotides outside the gene matches: 4. The germline gives CDR1 PRHDT, CDR2 FYEKMQ (reference sequence). This CDR3 contains 13 residues. The CDR3: CASSFRREGEQYF. CDR3 nucleotide sequence: TGTGCCAGCAGCTTCCGGCGGGAGGGTGAGCAGTACTTC. The full variable domain, its missing parts supplied by reference TRBV13 and TRBJ2-7, is AAGVIQSPRHLIKEKRETATLKCYPIPRHDTVYWYQQGPGQDPQFLISFYEKMQSDKGSIPDRFSAQQFSDYHSELNMSSLELGDSALYFCASSFRREGEQYFGPGTRLTVT.

In this sample, this clone turned up once. This chain links TRBV19 with TRBJ2-1; TRBD1 matches 9 bases. Germline CDR1 LNHDA, CDR2 SQIVND (reference sequence). CDR3 size: 15 residues. J was trimmed by 7 bases and V by 3 bases; bases with no gene match: 7. This chain's CDR3 is CASSMDLGQGNEQFF. For the CDR3, the DNA is TGTGCCAGTAGTATGGATTTGGGACAGGGTAATGAGCAGTTCTTC.

The chain joins TRBV4-1 to TRBJ1-1; unclear D gene. The germline CDR1 and CDR2 sequences are MGHRA and YSYEKL. V dropped 5 bases and J dropped 5 bases, with 6 bases sitting between them. This CDR3 is 11 amino acids long. In DNA, the CDR3 is TGCGCCAGCAGCGATGAAACTGAAGCTTTCTTT. Its translation is CASSDETEAFF.

The chain employs TRBV6-4 and TRBJ2-7, with D tentatively TRBD2 (5 bases). CDR3 length equals 14 residues. Trimming removed 3 bases at V and 2 bases at J, with 11 bases between. Germline V gene data show CDR1 as MRHNA and CDR2 as SNTAGT. The CDR3 DNA is TGTGCCAGCAGTGAGGAGGTGGGCCCCTACGAGCAGTACTTC. Translated: CASSEEVGPYEQYF.

The CDR3 nucleotides are TGCGCCAGCAGCCAAGCAGGACAGGACGCTTCCTTCTATGGCTACACCTTC. Amino acids: CASSQAGQDASFYGYTF. The chain links TRBV4-1 to TRBJ1-2; 7 bases line up with TRBD1. The CDR3 runs 17 residues. Germline-derived CDR1 and CDR2 are MGHRA and YSYEKL. V lost 1 base, J lost 4 bases, and 12 bases stayed unmatched.

This clone was seen once. The rearrangement links TRBV27 to TRBJ2-4; D is possibly TRBD1 or TRBD2 (5 bases each). V lost 4 bases, J lost 0 bases, and 10 bases lay in between. The CDR3 spans 15 residues. Germline loops: CDR1 MNHEY, CDR2 SMNVEV (reference sequence). CDR3 bases: TGTGCCAGCAGTTCTCGGGACCTAGCCAAAAACATTCAGTACTTC. This codes for CASSSRDLAKNIQYF.

The chain employs TRBV7-3 and TRBJ2-5; D is unresolved. Germline assignment: CDR1 SGHTA and CDR2 FQGTGA. V shed 5 bases and J shed 1 base, with 8 bases lying between them. There are 13 residues in the CDR3. The CDR3 region has the DNA TGTGCCAGCAGCCCCGCCCCCCAAGAGACCCAGTACTTC. This encodes CASSPAPQETQYF.

The chain has TRBV5-1 and TRBJ1-4, with TRBD1 identical over 10 bases. The V segment lost 4 bases and the J segment 2 bases; nucleotides outside the gene matches: 2. CDR1 SGHRS and CDR2 YFSETQ come from the germline V gene. The CDR3 spans 15 residues. The CDR3 DNA is TGCGCCAGCAGCCGGGGACAGGGGACTAATGAAAAACTGTTTTTT. It is translated as CASSRGQGTNEKLFF. The whole variable domain, filled in from reference TRBV5-1 and TRBJ1-4, reads KAGVTQTPRYLIKTRGQQVTLSCSPISGHRSVSWYQQTPGQGLQFLFEYFSETQRNKGNFPGRFSGRQFSNSRSEMNVSTLELGDSALYLCASSRGQGTNEKLFFGSGTQLSVL.

With regard to this clone: A junction boundary mismatches the germline segment, possibly from a read error. The gene calls are TRBV11-2 and TRBJ1-5; no reliable D call. The CDR3 loop spans 13 amino acids. From germline, CDR1 is SGHAT and CDR2 FQNNGV. The DNA for the CDR3 is TGTGCCTGCAGCTTAGCTGCCAATCAGCTCCAGCATTTT. This encodes CACSLAANQLQHF.

The chain employs TRBV5-1 and TRBJ2-7; D perhaps matches TRBD2 (6 bases). Per the germline V gene, CDR1 is SGHRS and CDR2 is YFSETQ. CDR3 length equals 14 residues. V lost 0 bases and J 3 bases, leaving 10 bases between the germline ends. The CDR3 here is CASSLGMGGYEQYF. The CDR3 DNA follows: TGCGCCAGCAGCTTGGGGATGGGGGGCTACGAGCAGTACTTC.

This rearrangement joins TRBV19 to TRBJ1-4; D not resolved. The CDR3 is 12 amino acids. V was shortened by 5 bases and J by 7 bases, with 8 bases between the two germline ends. Per the germline V gene, CDR1 is LNHDA and CDR2 is SQIVND (reference sequence). The CDR3: CASSAGSEKLFF. CDR3 sequence (DNA): TGTGCCAGTAGTGCCGGGAGTGAAAAACTGTTTTTT.

The chain links TRBV2 to TRBJ2-7; no clear D gene. Trimming removed 7 bases from V and 7 bases from J, with 17 bases in between. This CDR3 has 13 amino acids. Germline V gives CDR1 SNHLY, CDR2 FYNNEI. As DNA, the CDR3 is TGTGCCAGCATGTACGCTACGCCTCGAGAGCAGTACTTC. Translation gives CASMYATPREQYF.

This clone was observed a handful of times. V usage is TRBV5-1 and J usage is TRBJ2-3, with D maybe TRBD1 (8 bases). Germline CDR1 reads SGHRS; CDR2 reads YFSETQ. V was shortened by 6 bases and J by 7 bases, with 21 bases between the two germline ends. This CDR3 is built from 15 residues. The CDR3 spells CASTTGGLAEYTQYF. CDR3 in DNA: TGCGCCAGCACCACAGGGGGGCTAGCGGAGTATACGCAGTATTTT.

V is TRBV5-1 and J is TRBJ2-5; D gene ambiguous. The CDR3 is 12 amino acids. V was shortened by 0 bases and J by 5 bases, with 5 bases between the two germline ends. Per the germline V gene, CDR1 is SGHRS and CDR2 is YFSETQ. The CDR3 loop reads CASSLARETQYF. CDR3 sequence (DNA): TGCGCCAGCAGCTTGGCCCGGGAGACCCAGTACTTC.

In the case of this clone: Other nucleotide sequences from this sample produce the same CDR3. The J gene is TRBJ2-5, the V gene TRBV28; TRBD1 might be the D (5 bases). CDR1 is MDHEN and CDR2 is SYDVKM in the germline V gene. Trimming took off 5 bases at V and 4 bases at J, with 17 bases between the two ends. The CDR3 is made up of 15 amino acids. This CDR3 reads CASSDPQGLGETQYF. The CDR3 nucleotides read TGTGCCAGCAGTGACCCGCAGGGTTTGGGAGAGACCCAGTACTTC.

This clone was observed a single time. V usage is TRBV28 and J usage is TRBJ2-7; D might be TRBD2 (7 bases). The CDR3 spans 18 residues. Germline V gene sequence: CDR1 MDHEN, CDR2 SYDVKM. Deletions cut 3 bases from V and 4 bases from J, with 25 bases between. In DNA, the CDR3 is TGTGCCAGCAGTTTCGGGGGGATGGTACAGGGTATGAGATACGAGCAGTACTTC. As protein: CASSFGGMVQGMRYEQYF. The entire variable domain, with the rest obtained from reference TRBV28 and TRBJ2-7, is as follows: DVKVTQSSRYLVKRTGEKVFLECVQDMDHENMFWYRQDPGLGLRLIYFSYDVKMKEKGDIPEGYSVSREKKERFSLILESASTNQTSMYLCASSFGGMVQGMRYEQYFGPGTRLTVT.

V is TRBV6-5 and J is TRBJ2-1; TRBD1 matches 10 bases. The junction had 11 bases not matched to a gene; V was cut back by 2 bases and J by 10 bases. The germline V gene encodes CDR1 MNHEY and CDR2 SVGAGI. This CDR3 comprises 16 residues. The CDR3 sequence is CASSYEPGQGWDEQFF. In DNA, the CDR3 is TGTGCCAGCAGTTACGAGCCGGGACAGGGGTGGGACGAGCAGTTCTTC.

The chain has TRBV6-6 and TRBJ2-4; 7 nucleotides align to TRBD1. From germline, CDR1 is MNHNY and CDR2 SVGAGI (reference sequence). V lost 5 bases to trimming and J lost 11 bases; unmatched junction nucleotides: 12. The CDR3 has 14 residues. CDR3 region: CASSHRGEGPLQYF. CDR3 DNA sequence: TGTGCCAGCAGTCACAGGGGAGAGGGGCCCCTTCAGTACTTC.

This sequence joins TRBV6-6 and TRBJ2-3; D might be TRBD2 (5 bases). The CDR3 covers 12 residues. In germline, CDR1 is MNHNY, CDR2 SVGAGI (reference sequence). The V and J ends lost 4 bases and 3 bases respectively, with 5 bases between them. CDR3 protein: CASSSGTDTQYF. The DNA for the CDR3 is TGTGCCAGCAGTTCGGGGACAGATACGCAGTATTTT.

This chain links TRBV6-1 with TRBJ2-1; 9 nucleotides match TRBD2. Germline V gives CDR1 MNHNS, CDR2 SASEGT. The V and J ends lost 6 bases and 5 bases, in that order; junction bases with no gene match: 2. The CDR3 has 13 amino acids. In nucleotides, the CDR3 is TGTGCCAGCAGATCTAGCGGGGACAATGAGCAGTTCTTC. Translation gives CASRSSGDNEQFF.

J is TRBJ1-5 and V is TRBV15; 7 bases are shared with TRBD1. V dropped 0 bases and J dropped 4; count of bases not matched to a gene: 6. This CDR3 spans 16 amino acids. Germline V gene data show CDR1 as LNHNV and CDR2 as YYDKDF (reference sequence). The CDR3 sequence: CATSRDLGTANQPQHF. CDR3 in DNA: TGTGCCACCAGCAGAGATCTTGGGACAGCTAATCAGCCCCAGCATTTT.

The rearrangement links TRBV2 to TRBJ1-2; D is perhaps TRBD1 (5 bases). V was shortened by 1 base and J by 7 bases, with 13 bases between the two germline ends. Germline CDR1 is SNHLY and CDR2 is FYNNEI. This CDR3 has 14 amino acids. This chain's CDR3 is CASSEVGASFGYTF. The CDR3 nucleotides are TGTGCCAGCAGTGAAGTCGGGGCGTCTTTTGGCTACACCTTC.

The table lists this clone with a few counts. V usage is TRBV19 and J usage is TRBJ1-5; TRBD1 is a possible D gene (5 bases). V was shortened by 1 base and J by 3 bases, with 7 bases between the two germline ends. The germline CDR1 and CDR2 sequences are LNHDA and SQIVND (reference sequence). This CDR3 region has 14 residues. The CDR3 DNA reads TGTGCCAGTAGTATAGGACAGCCCAATCAGCCCCAGCATTTT. It translates to CASSIGQPNQPQHF.